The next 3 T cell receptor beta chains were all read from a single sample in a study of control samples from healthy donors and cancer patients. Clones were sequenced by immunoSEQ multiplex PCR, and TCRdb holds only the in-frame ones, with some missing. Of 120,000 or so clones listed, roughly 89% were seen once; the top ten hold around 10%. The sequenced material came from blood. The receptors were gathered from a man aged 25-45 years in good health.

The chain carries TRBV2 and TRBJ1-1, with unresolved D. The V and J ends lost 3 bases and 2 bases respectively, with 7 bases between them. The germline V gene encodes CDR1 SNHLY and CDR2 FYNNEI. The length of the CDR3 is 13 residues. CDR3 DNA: TGTGCCAGCAGTGAGCAGGCTAACACTGAAGCTTTCTTT. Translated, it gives CASSEQANTEAFF. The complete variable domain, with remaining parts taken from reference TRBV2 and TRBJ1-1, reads EPEVTQTPSHQVTQMGQEVILRCVPISNHLYFYWYRQILGQKVEFLVSFYNNEISEKSEIFDDQFSVERPDGSNFTLKIRSTKLEDSAMYFCASSEQANTEAFFGQGTRLTVV.

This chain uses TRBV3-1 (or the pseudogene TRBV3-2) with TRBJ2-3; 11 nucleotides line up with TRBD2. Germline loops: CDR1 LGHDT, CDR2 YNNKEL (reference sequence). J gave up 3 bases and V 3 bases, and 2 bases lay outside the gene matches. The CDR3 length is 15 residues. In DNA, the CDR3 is TGTGCCAGCAGCCACCTAGCGGGGGGAACAGATACGCAGTATTTT. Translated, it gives CASSHLAGGTDTQYF.

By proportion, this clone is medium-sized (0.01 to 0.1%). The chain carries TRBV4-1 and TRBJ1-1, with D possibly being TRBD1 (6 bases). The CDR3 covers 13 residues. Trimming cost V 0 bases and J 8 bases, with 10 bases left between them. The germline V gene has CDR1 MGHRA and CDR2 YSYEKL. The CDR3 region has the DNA TGCGCCAGCAGCCAAGATGGGGGCTGGGAAGCTTTCTTT. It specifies CASSQDGGWEAFF.